The entry that follows covers one T cell receptor beta chain sequence. The CDR3 loop spans 16 amino acids. V gave up 5 bases and J gave up 2 bases, with 16 bases separating them. Germline assignment: CDR1 SGDLS and CDR2 YYNGEE. This entry comes from a study of control samples from healthy donors and cancer patients. TCRdb keeps only in-frame clones here, not all; method: immunoSEQ multiplex PCR. Of roughly 49,000 clones listed, about 92% are singletons. Specimen: PBMCs. V usage is TRBV9 and J usage is TRBJ2-2; TRBD1 is a possible D gene (7 bases). The TCR was taken from a man younger than 45 with colorectal cancer. The CDR3 loop is CASSPGGTHNTGELFF. CDR3 sequence (DNA): TGTGCCAGCAGTCCAGGGGGGACACACAACACCGGGGAGCTGTTTTTT.